The clone carrying this T cell receptor beta chain was picked up many times. Its antigen remains unidentified. CD4+ cells of the naive, central memory, regulatory and stem cell-like memory types were sorted via CD45RO/CCR7/CD25/CD127/CD95/CD27. Purities over 95% were achieved in all sorted populations. V shed 0 bases and J shed 5 bases, with 10 bases lying between them. The CDR3 runs 14 residues. Germline CDR1 and CDR2: KGHSH and LQKENI. These data come from a study of beta chain features in type 1 diabetes. Study-wide background: Examined across all samples were just under 110,000,000 sorted cells. The study's findings and limits: Patients' naive, central memory and regulatory TCRB repertoires appeared more alike than those of healthy donors.

Every isolated RNA sample was fully reverse transcribed, so sequencing captured expressed TCRB transcripts. The table came from immunoSEQ multiplex PCR; TCRdb's copy has only in-frame clones and leaves some out. Of over 120,000 clones in the sample, about 9.2% were seen once. This sequence originates from a man aged 18 to 29 in good health. Sequencing input: central memory CD4+ T cells from blood. The V gene is TRBV18, the J gene TRBJ1-1; maybe TRBD1 (5 bases). CDR3 loop: CASSPPTGGTEAFF. CDR3 DNA sequence: TGTGCCAGCTCACCACCGACGGGGGGGACTGAAGCTTTCTTT.